This T cell receptor (beta chain) was captured by sequencing in a study of blood T cells in healthy people across ages. At the level of the study: About one barcoded beta molecule was captured per two T cells (by template switching).

For the second PCR, which ran for about 7 to 11 cycles, a sample-barcoded 5' primer and a J-beta primer mix were used. Template switching added a 12-random-nucleotide identifier to every cDNA molecule. TCRdb processed the 5' RACE reads anew with MiXCR; each CDR3 protein has one entry. The sample yields about 1,600,000 distinct CDR3 sequences, about 43% seen once. In this sample, this clonotype turned up a few times. The antigen is undetermined. Study results and caveats: Investigators treated diversity estimates from one million T cells as underestimates.

The trim removed 3 bases at V and 4 bases at J, leaving 2 bases unmatched. The length of the CDR3 is 14 residues. Germline CDR1 LGHDT, CDR2 YNNKEL (reference sequence). The TCR originated in a woman between 18 and 29 years old in good health. V gene TRBV3-1 combines with J gene TRBJ2-3; 9 nucleotides match TRBD1. Sequenced input: blood. The CDR3 loop reads CASSHRQGADTQYF. CDR3 nucleotide sequence: TGTGCCAGCAGCCATCGACAGGGGGCAGATACGCAGTATTTT.